One sample yielded the 19 T cell receptor beta chains listed below, sequenced in a study of CD8+CD57+ T cells in acquired aplastic anemia. Genomic DNA templated the TCR beta VDJ and CDR3 profiling. TCRdb re-derived calls from the reads in MiXCR, one entry per CDR3 protein. The table has hundreds of thousands of distinct CDR3 sequences, roughly 64% seen once. Sequenced input: sorted CD4+, CD8+, or CD8+CD57+ T cells (not recorded which) from PBMCs. The receptor set was obtained from a human donor in good health, serving as a control.

Comments on this clonotype: At one end, the junction sequence differs from germline, possibly due to a read error. This sequence joins TRBV9 and TRBJ2-3; D possibly matches TRBD1 or TRBD2 (6 bases each). This CDR3 region has 16 residues. CDR1 SGDLS and CDR2 YYNGEE come from the germline V gene. This chain's CDR3 is CASSLHGRGRTATQYF. The DNA for the CDR3 is TGTGCCAGCAGCTTACACGGGCGGGGTCGGACAGCTACGCAGTATTTT.

Remarks on this clonotype: Since no conserved phenylalanine or tryptophan closes the CDR3, a read error is the likely cause. The DNA is left out, because the CDR3 cannot be placed on it with certainty; the CDR3 is given as TCRdb lists it. V is TRBV9 and J is TRBJ2-7; the tabulated D call, TRBD1, remains unverified against the DNA. The CDR3 is 12 amino acids long, termini counted. Germline CDR1 reads SGDLS; CDR2 reads YYNGEE. CDR3 protein: CASSVGRYEPYL.

This clonotype came up a few times. V and J are TRBV2 and TRBJ2-1, with 16 nucleotides matching TRBD2. The junction had 5 bases not matched to a gene; V was cut back by 5 bases and J by 7 bases. This CDR3 is 16 amino acids long. CDR1 is SNHLY and CDR2 is FYNNEI in the germline V gene. The CDR3 nucleotides are TGTGCCAGCAGTCCGGGACTAGCGGGGGGGCTGAATGAGCAGTTCTTC. Translated, it gives CASSPGLAGGLNEQFF. Complete variable domain (other parts from reference TRBV2 and TRBJ2-1): EPEVTQTPSHQVTQMGQEVILRCVPISNHLYFYWYRQILGQKVEFLVSFYNNEISEKSEIFDDQFSVERPDGSNFTLKIRSTKLEDSAMYFCASSPGLAGGLNEQFFGPGTRLTVL.

V usage is TRBV5-5 and J usage is TRBJ2-5, with TRBD2 matching 9 bases. This CDR3 comprises 15 residues. CDR1 is SGHKS and CDR2 is YYEKEE in the germline V gene (reference sequence). V gave up 2 bases and J gave up 5 bases; unmatched junction bases: 7. CDR3 DNA: TGTGCCAGCAGCTTCCAACGCGGGGGGGAGGAGACCCAGTACTTC. Encoded protein: CASSFQRGGEETQYF.

This clonotype occurred many times. The chain joins TRBV20-1 to TRBJ1-2; 9 nucleotides match TRBD1. Looked up from germline, CDR1 is DFQATT and CDR2 is SNEGSKA (reference sequence). V dropped 6 bases and J dropped 6; count of bases not matched to a gene: 8. This CDR3 is 13 amino acids long. The CDR3 region has the DNA TGCAGTGCAAATCTACAGGGGGCGAATGGCTACACCTTC. Its translation is CSANLQGANGYTF.

Many counts were recorded for this clonotype. V usage is TRBV3-1 and J usage is TRBJ2-7; D call uncertain. The CDR3 runs 12 residues. CDR1 and CDR2 (germline): LGHDT, YNNKEL (reference sequence). With 0 bases removed from V and 6 bases from J, the gap between germline ends came to 6 bases. The CDR3 region has the DNA TGTGCCAGCAGCCAAGATGTGAGCGAGCAGTACTTC. Protein: CASSQDVSEQYF.

V and J are TRBV10-3 and TRBJ1-2, with D possibly being TRBD1 (5 bases). The CDR3 runs 14 residues. V shed 3 bases and J shed 4 bases, with 12 bases lying between them. Germline V lookup: CDR1 ENHRY, CDR2 SYGVKD. As DNA, the CDR3 is TGTGCCATCAGTGAAGGGCAGGGCCCCTATGGCTACACCTTC. Translated, it gives CAISEGQGPYGYTF.

The CDR3 DNA sequence: TGTGCCAGCCTGGGGGACAACTCCTACGAGCAGTACGTC. Translated, it gives CASLGDNSYEQYV. V and J are TRBV7-9 and TRBJ2-7; D perhaps matches TRBD1 (6 bases). CDR1 and CDR2 from the germline V gene are SEHNR and FQNEAQ (reference sequence). Trimming shortened V by 8 bases and J by 0 bases, and 11 bases separated the two germline ends. The CDR3 sequence is 13 residues long.

The rearrangement links TRBV20-1 to TRBJ1-1, with D unresolved. There are 14 residues in the CDR3. V lost 3 bases and J lost 3, with 14 bases in between. Germline V lookup: CDR1 DFQATT, CDR2 SNEGSKA (reference sequence). The CDR3 loop is CSASIPGIDTEAFF. The DNA for the CDR3 is TGCAGTGCTAGTATCCCGGGCATTGACACTGAAGCTTTCTTT.

The chain has TRBV10-3 and TRBJ1-1; no clear D. Trimming took off 6 bases at V and 6 bases at J, with 17 bases between the two ends. The germline gives CDR1 ENHRY, CDR2 SYGVKD. This CDR3 has 14 amino acids. CDR3 amino acids: CAIREPGGAPEAFF. The DNA for the CDR3 is TGTGCCATCAGGGAGCCGGGAGGAGCACCTGAAGCTTTCTTT.

The chain employs TRBV6-6 and TRBJ1-3; D perhaps matches TRBD1 (6 bases). Germline values: CDR1 MNHNY, CDR2 SVGAGI (reference sequence). V was cut by 2 bases and J by 0 bases, with 14 bases left in between. This CDR3 is built from 17 residues. CDR3 protein: CASSYPRQVFSGNTIYF. The DNA for the CDR3 is TGTGCCAGCAGTTACCCGAGACAGGTCTTCTCTGGAAACACCATATATTTT.

This clonotype turned up a few times. The chain couples TRBV15 to TRBJ2-7; maybe TRBD1 (6 bases). The germline gives CDR1 LNHNV, CDR2 YYDKDF (reference sequence). The V gene lost 0 bases and the J gene lost 0 bases, with 15 bases spanning the gap. This CDR3 contains 17 residues. The CDR3 spells CATSRDLGATLSYEQYF. Here the CDR3 DNA reads TGTGCCACCAGCAGAGATCTGGGGGCAACCCTCTCCTACGAGCAGTACTTC.

The chain employs TRBV10-3 and TRBJ1-2; TRBD1 matches at 7 bases. The CDR3 length is 14 residues. The germline CDR1 and CDR2 sequences are ENHRY and SYGVKD. The V and J ends lost 3 bases and 6 bases, in that order; junction bases with no gene match: 7. CDR3 residues: CAISEGRQGDGYTF. The CDR3 DNA is TGTGCCATCAGTGAAGGACGACAGGGAGATGGCTACACCTTC.

This clonotype was counted between two and nine times. This may be a read error, as it is one base from a much larger clone. The rearrangement links TRBV2 to TRBJ2-6, with 10 bases lining up with TRBD1. Germline CDR1 and CDR2: SNHLY and FYNNEI. This CDR3 spans 18 amino acids. The V segment lost 5 bases and the J segment 1 base; nucleotides outside the gene matches: 8. The CDR3: CASSQGTGVFSGANVLTF. The CDR3 nucleotides read TGTGCCAGCAGTCAGGGGACAGGGGTTTTTTCTGGGGCCAACGTCCTGACTTTC. Complete variable domain (other parts from reference TRBV2 and TRBJ2-6): EPEVTQTPSHQVTQMGQEVILRCVPISNHLYFYWYRQILGQKVEFLVSFYNNEISEKSEIFDDQFSVERPDGSNFTLKIRSTKLEDSAMYFCASSQGTGVFSGANVLTFGAGSRLTVL.

On this clonotype itself: Because the CDR3 is missing its conserved closing phenylalanine or tryptophan, this is likely a read error. The DNA is left out, because the CDR3 cannot be placed on it with certainty; the CDR3 is given as TCRdb lists it. The chain's CDR3 is CASSFWLAGAREKYC. The rearrangement joins TRBV2 to TRBJ2-7; TRBD2 is taken as the D call from the table, unchecked against the DNA. Germline loops: CDR1 SNHLY, CDR2 FYNNEI. The CDR3 is 15 residues long, counting both termini.

The chain links TRBV2 to TRBJ1-3; TRBD1 might be the D (5 bases). This CDR3 is built from 15 residues. Germline V gene sequence: CDR1 SNHLY, CDR2 FYNNEI. V dropped 6 bases and J dropped 0 bases, with 12 bases sitting between them. The CDR3 loop is CASRGGTDSGNTIYF. The CDR3, as DNA: TGTGCCAGCAGGGGGGGGACGGACTCTGGAAACACCATATATTTT.

The J gene is TRBJ2-5, the V gene TRBV15; possibly TRBD1 for D (7 bases). The CDR3 is 14 residues long. In germline, CDR1 is LNHNV, CDR2 YYDKDF (reference sequence). V lost 6 bases and J 5 bases, leaving 16 bases between the germline ends. CDR3 sequence (DNA): TGTGCCACCAGGGTAGGAGGGGGCGCGGAGACCCAGTACTTC. Protein: CATRVGGGAETQYF.

The V and J genes are TRBV30 and TRBJ2-1; 12 nucleotides match TRBD1. V shed 4 bases, J shed 10 bases, and the junction held 14 bases outside the gene matches. The germline CDR1 and CDR2 sequences are GTSNPN and SVGIG (reference sequence). The CDR3 is 16 amino acids. In DNA, the CDR3 is TGTGCCTGGACCAGGGAGGGGGGACAGGGGGCGTGGGAGCAGTTCTTC. The encoded protein is CAWTREGGQGAWEQFF.

As concerns this clonotype: Because the CDR3 is missing its conserved closing phenylalanine or tryptophan, this is likely a read error. The DNA is left out, because the CDR3 cannot be placed on it with certainty; the CDR3 is given as TCRdb lists it. This chain links TRBV2 with TRBJ1-3; TRBD1 is the table's D call, not checked against the DNA. The germline V gene encodes CDR1 SNHLY and CDR2 FYNNEI. From its first to its last residue, the CDR3 has 14 amino acids. CDR3 residues: CASSVVGTGNPPQH.